This T cell receptor (beta chain) is drawn from a study of cytomegalovirus exposure and HLA in healthy donors. The PCR ran on 60 Vbeta and 13 Jbeta primers. Some clones are missing from TCRdb's copy, which holds only in-frame ones; the method was immunoSEQ multiplex PCR. In the table there are 90,000 to 150,000 clones, about two thirds of which are singletons. Sequenced input: PBMCs. This TCR was sampled from a woman aged 40-49 years in good health and CMV-seropositive.

The CDR3 sequence: CASSQVASGGLEETQYF. CDR3 DNA: TGCGCCAGCAGCCAAGTGGCTAGCGGGGGCCTGGAAGAGACCCAGTACTTC. This chain links TRBV4-1 with TRBJ2-5, with 10 bases aligning to TRBD2. This CDR3 is built from 17 residues. Germline CDR1 is MGHRA and CDR2 is YSYEKL. The V gene end was trimmed by 1 base and the J gene end by 3 bases; junction bases not matched to a gene: 8.